This T cell receptor beta chain originates from a study of T cell responses to AZD1222 COVID-19 vaccine. The study's findings and limits: Unmutated variant regions reportedly attract nearly half of all spike-specific TCRs. The breadth and depth of Spike-specific TCRs increased once two AZD1222 doses had been given. Sampling that yielded the repertoires occurred only after the peak T cell response.

This table comes from immunoSEQ multiplex PCR, and its TCRdb copy is limited to in-frame clones, with some not included. Counted here are 120,000 or so clones, around 93% occurring once; the ten biggest clones make up 1.1%. As to this clone: Its antigen is unknown.

The V end was cut by 7 bases, the J end by 5 bases, with 15 bases between. Germline CDR1 reads LNHDA; CDR2 reads SQIVND (reference sequence). The CDR3 extends over 14 amino acids. Sequencing was performed on peripheral blood, taken on day 0 of AZD1222 vaccination. This TCR derives from an adult in good health. The chain has TRBV19 and TRBJ1-3, with D unclear. CDR3 DNA: TGTGCCAGTAAGAACGGTGGAGACCGAAACACCATATATTTT. Translation: CASKNGGDRNTIYF.